The rows below give T cell receptor beta chains drawn from one sample of a study of T cell responses to AZD1222 COVID-19 vaccine. The repertoire was sequenced with immunoSEQ multiplex PCR; TCRdb's copy has only in-frame clones and lacks some. The sample lists 100,000 to 120,000 clones, about 85% occurring once. This material consisted of peripheral blood, taken on day 0 of AZD1222 vaccination. These receptors were collected from an adult in good health. Each CDR3 is given with its conserved first and last residue. The D gene is left open where the match is weak. Size tells how often a clone was seen (once, few, many) or the class of an expanded clone, and some rows leave it out.

clone size | CDR3 length | J gene | V gene | D gene | CDR3 protein | CDR3 DNA
NA | 15 | TRBJ2-7 | TRBV5-4 | TRBD1 | CASSLAGQGAYEQYF | TGTGCCAGCAGCTTGGCTGGACAGGGGGCCTACGAGCAGTACTTC
NA | 15 | TRBJ1-6 | TRBV5-6 | NA | CASQSGRSHNSPLHF | TGTGCCAGCCAGAGTGGGCGAAGTCATAATTCACCCCTCCACTTT
NA | 14 | TRBJ2-7 | TRBV3-1/TRBV3-2 | NA | CASTPAGGAGEQYF | TGTGCCAGCACCCCCGCCGGCGGGGCGGGCGAGCAGTACTTC
NA | 15 | TRBJ2-7 | TRBV7-2 | TRBD2 | CASSLAGTSGYEQYF | TGTGCCAGCAGCTTAGCCGGGACTAGCGGCTACGAGCAGTACTTC
NA | 17 | TRBJ2-1 | TRBV4-1 | TRBD2 | CASSLGGGTSVFNEQFF | TGCGCCAGCAGCCTGGGGGGAGGGACTAGCGTTTTCAATGAGCAGTTCTTC
NA | 16 | TRBJ1-2 | TRBV7-8 | TRBD1 | CASSLLGQGANYGYTF | TGTGCCAGCAGCTTGCTAGGACAGGGGGCTAACTATGGCTACACCTTC
NA | 16 | TRBJ1-1 | TRBV7-2 | TRBD1 | CASSLDRGRVNTEAFF | TGTGCCAGCAGCTTAGACAGGGGGCGCGTGAACACTGAAGCTTTCTTT
NA | 14 | TRBJ2-2 | TRBV5-4 | NA | CASSLWENTGELFF | TGTGCCAGCAGCTTGTGGGAAAACACCGGGGAGCTGTTTTTT
NA | 16 | TRBJ1-5 | TRBV6-5 | NA | CASSYSFVQSNQPQHF | TGTGCCAGCAGTTACTCGTTTGTACAGAGCAATCAGCCCCAGCATTTT
NA | 18 | TRBJ2-3 | TRBV21-1 | NA | CASSKEAGEDRTGDTQYF | TGTGCCAGCAGCAAAGAGGCGGGAGAGGACAGAACAGGAGATACGCAGTATTTT
NA | 12 | TRBJ2-2 | TRBV5-4 | NA | CASSPQSGELFF | TGTGCCAGCAGCCCCCAGTCCGGGGAGCTGTTTTTT
NA | 14 | TRBJ1-1 | TRBV7-9 | NA | CASTSRNRNTEAFF | TGTGCCAGCACTTCCCGAAACAGGAACACTGAAGCTTTCTTT
NA | 13 | TRBJ1-5 | TRBV29-1 | NA | CSAKDSGNQPQHF | TGCAGCGCCAAAGACAGTGGCAATCAGCCCCAGCATTTT
NA | 15 | TRBJ2-1 | TRBV4-1 | NA | CASSDVQGAYNEQFF | TGCGCCAGCAGCGACGTCCAGGGTGCCTACAATGAGCAGTTCTTC
NA | 13 | TRBJ1-1 | TRBV5-4 | NA | CASRYWGSFEAFF | TGTGCCAGCAGATACTGGGGGTCATTTGAAGCTTTCTTT
NA | 14 | TRBJ1-1 | TRBV5-6 | NA | CASSWAGRDTEAFF | TGTGCCAGCAGCTGGGCCGGCAGGGACACTGAAGCTTTCTTT
NA | 15 | TRBJ1-3 | TRBV5-1 | NA | CASSSEGETRNTIYF | TGCGCCAGCAGCTCCGAAGGGGAAACTCGAAACACCATATATTTT
NA | 17 | TRBJ2-6 | TRBV5-5 | TRBD1 | CASSLDGQASGANVLTF | TGTGCCAGCAGCTTGGACGGACAGGCCTCTGGGGCCAACGTCCTGACTTTC
NA | 12 | TRBJ1-2 | TRBV7-9 | NA | CASSFPFYGYTF | TGTGCCAGCAGCTTTCCTTTCTATGGCTACACCTTC
NA | 14 | TRBJ1-6 | TRBV10-3 | NA | CAISETTVNSPLHF | TGTGCCATCAGTGAGACGACGGTAAATTCACCCCTCCACTTT
NA | 16 | TRBJ2-1 | TRBV19 | NA | CASSIVFRGRDNEQFF | TGTGCCAGTAGTATCGTTTTCCGGGGGAGAGATAATGAGCAGTTCTTC
NA | 15 | TRBJ2-5 | TRBV7-9 | TRBD2 | CASRTSGRGKETQYF | TGTGCCAGCAGGACTAGCGGGAGGGGGAAAGAGACCCAGTACTTC
NA | 14 | TRBJ1-1 | TRBV10-2 | NA | CASSLYQGYTEAFF | TGCGCCAGCAGTTTGTACCAGGGTTACACTGAAGCTTTCTTT
NA | 13 | TRBJ1-2 | TRBV6-5 | TRBD1 | CASMGTTGDRYTF | TGTGCCAGCATGGGAACGACAGGGGATCGCTACACCTTC
NA | 15 | TRBJ1-6 | TRBV7-2 | NA | CASSYTLQGSSPLHF | TGTGCCAGCAGCTATACACTTCAGGGAAGTTCACCCCTCCACTTT
NA | 14 | TRBJ1-6 | TRBV11-2 | NA | CASSSGTAYSPLHF | TGTGCCAGCAGCTCCGGGACGGCATATTCACCCCTCCACTTT
NA | 13 | TRBJ1-6 | TRBV9 | NA | CASTGGLDSPLHF | TGTGCCAGCACGGGGGGTTTGGATTCACCCCTCCACTTT
NA | 14 | TRBJ2-1 | TRBV5-1 | NA | CASSLSPPADEQFF | TGCGCCAGCAGCTTATCTCCCCCAGCGGATGAGCAGTTCTTC
NA | 12 | TRBJ1-4 | TRBV11-2 | NA | CASSFSGEKLFF | TGTGCCAGCAGTTTCAGCGGTGAAAAACTGTTTTTT
NA | 15 | TRBJ1-2 | TRBV3-1/TRBV3-2 | TRBD1 | CASSQLDRGSNGYTF | TGTGCCAGCAGCCAACTAGACAGGGGTTCGAATGGCTACACCTTC
NA | 18 | TRBJ2-1 | TRBV5-4 | TRBD2 | CASSLGLIAGGVVDEQFF | TGTGCCAGCAGCTTGGGACTTATAGCGGGAGGCGTGGTGGATGAGCAGTTCTTC
NA | 16 | TRBJ1-4 | TRBV5-4 | TRBD1 | CASSDRATGVWEKLFF | TGTGCCAGCAGCGACAGGGCTACAGGGGTTTGGGAAAAACTGTTTTTT
NA | 12 | TRBJ1-2 | TRBV29-1 | NA | CSVLPGSYGYTF | TGCAGCGTTTTGCCGGGAAGTTATGGCTACACCTTC
NA | 15 | TRBJ1-1 | TRBV29-1 | NA | CSVHRDGPENTEAFF | TGCAGCGTTCACAGGGACGGACCAGAGAACACTGAAGCTTTCTTT
NA | 18 | TRBJ1-4 | TRBV6-1 | NA | CASSGPPYRQALNEKLFF | TGTGCCAGCAGTGGGCCTCCATACAGACAGGCACTCAATGAAAAACTGTTTTTT
NA | 18 | TRBJ1-5 | TRBV4-1 | NA | CASSQDRGGLGANQPQHF | TGCGCCAGCAGCCAAGATCGGGGGGGGTTGGGGGCAAATCAGCCCCAGCATTTT
few | 14 | TRBJ1-2 | TRBV5-6 | NA | CASSFPGNFYGYTF | TGTGCCAGCAGCTTTCCAGGGAATTTCTATGGCTACACCTTC